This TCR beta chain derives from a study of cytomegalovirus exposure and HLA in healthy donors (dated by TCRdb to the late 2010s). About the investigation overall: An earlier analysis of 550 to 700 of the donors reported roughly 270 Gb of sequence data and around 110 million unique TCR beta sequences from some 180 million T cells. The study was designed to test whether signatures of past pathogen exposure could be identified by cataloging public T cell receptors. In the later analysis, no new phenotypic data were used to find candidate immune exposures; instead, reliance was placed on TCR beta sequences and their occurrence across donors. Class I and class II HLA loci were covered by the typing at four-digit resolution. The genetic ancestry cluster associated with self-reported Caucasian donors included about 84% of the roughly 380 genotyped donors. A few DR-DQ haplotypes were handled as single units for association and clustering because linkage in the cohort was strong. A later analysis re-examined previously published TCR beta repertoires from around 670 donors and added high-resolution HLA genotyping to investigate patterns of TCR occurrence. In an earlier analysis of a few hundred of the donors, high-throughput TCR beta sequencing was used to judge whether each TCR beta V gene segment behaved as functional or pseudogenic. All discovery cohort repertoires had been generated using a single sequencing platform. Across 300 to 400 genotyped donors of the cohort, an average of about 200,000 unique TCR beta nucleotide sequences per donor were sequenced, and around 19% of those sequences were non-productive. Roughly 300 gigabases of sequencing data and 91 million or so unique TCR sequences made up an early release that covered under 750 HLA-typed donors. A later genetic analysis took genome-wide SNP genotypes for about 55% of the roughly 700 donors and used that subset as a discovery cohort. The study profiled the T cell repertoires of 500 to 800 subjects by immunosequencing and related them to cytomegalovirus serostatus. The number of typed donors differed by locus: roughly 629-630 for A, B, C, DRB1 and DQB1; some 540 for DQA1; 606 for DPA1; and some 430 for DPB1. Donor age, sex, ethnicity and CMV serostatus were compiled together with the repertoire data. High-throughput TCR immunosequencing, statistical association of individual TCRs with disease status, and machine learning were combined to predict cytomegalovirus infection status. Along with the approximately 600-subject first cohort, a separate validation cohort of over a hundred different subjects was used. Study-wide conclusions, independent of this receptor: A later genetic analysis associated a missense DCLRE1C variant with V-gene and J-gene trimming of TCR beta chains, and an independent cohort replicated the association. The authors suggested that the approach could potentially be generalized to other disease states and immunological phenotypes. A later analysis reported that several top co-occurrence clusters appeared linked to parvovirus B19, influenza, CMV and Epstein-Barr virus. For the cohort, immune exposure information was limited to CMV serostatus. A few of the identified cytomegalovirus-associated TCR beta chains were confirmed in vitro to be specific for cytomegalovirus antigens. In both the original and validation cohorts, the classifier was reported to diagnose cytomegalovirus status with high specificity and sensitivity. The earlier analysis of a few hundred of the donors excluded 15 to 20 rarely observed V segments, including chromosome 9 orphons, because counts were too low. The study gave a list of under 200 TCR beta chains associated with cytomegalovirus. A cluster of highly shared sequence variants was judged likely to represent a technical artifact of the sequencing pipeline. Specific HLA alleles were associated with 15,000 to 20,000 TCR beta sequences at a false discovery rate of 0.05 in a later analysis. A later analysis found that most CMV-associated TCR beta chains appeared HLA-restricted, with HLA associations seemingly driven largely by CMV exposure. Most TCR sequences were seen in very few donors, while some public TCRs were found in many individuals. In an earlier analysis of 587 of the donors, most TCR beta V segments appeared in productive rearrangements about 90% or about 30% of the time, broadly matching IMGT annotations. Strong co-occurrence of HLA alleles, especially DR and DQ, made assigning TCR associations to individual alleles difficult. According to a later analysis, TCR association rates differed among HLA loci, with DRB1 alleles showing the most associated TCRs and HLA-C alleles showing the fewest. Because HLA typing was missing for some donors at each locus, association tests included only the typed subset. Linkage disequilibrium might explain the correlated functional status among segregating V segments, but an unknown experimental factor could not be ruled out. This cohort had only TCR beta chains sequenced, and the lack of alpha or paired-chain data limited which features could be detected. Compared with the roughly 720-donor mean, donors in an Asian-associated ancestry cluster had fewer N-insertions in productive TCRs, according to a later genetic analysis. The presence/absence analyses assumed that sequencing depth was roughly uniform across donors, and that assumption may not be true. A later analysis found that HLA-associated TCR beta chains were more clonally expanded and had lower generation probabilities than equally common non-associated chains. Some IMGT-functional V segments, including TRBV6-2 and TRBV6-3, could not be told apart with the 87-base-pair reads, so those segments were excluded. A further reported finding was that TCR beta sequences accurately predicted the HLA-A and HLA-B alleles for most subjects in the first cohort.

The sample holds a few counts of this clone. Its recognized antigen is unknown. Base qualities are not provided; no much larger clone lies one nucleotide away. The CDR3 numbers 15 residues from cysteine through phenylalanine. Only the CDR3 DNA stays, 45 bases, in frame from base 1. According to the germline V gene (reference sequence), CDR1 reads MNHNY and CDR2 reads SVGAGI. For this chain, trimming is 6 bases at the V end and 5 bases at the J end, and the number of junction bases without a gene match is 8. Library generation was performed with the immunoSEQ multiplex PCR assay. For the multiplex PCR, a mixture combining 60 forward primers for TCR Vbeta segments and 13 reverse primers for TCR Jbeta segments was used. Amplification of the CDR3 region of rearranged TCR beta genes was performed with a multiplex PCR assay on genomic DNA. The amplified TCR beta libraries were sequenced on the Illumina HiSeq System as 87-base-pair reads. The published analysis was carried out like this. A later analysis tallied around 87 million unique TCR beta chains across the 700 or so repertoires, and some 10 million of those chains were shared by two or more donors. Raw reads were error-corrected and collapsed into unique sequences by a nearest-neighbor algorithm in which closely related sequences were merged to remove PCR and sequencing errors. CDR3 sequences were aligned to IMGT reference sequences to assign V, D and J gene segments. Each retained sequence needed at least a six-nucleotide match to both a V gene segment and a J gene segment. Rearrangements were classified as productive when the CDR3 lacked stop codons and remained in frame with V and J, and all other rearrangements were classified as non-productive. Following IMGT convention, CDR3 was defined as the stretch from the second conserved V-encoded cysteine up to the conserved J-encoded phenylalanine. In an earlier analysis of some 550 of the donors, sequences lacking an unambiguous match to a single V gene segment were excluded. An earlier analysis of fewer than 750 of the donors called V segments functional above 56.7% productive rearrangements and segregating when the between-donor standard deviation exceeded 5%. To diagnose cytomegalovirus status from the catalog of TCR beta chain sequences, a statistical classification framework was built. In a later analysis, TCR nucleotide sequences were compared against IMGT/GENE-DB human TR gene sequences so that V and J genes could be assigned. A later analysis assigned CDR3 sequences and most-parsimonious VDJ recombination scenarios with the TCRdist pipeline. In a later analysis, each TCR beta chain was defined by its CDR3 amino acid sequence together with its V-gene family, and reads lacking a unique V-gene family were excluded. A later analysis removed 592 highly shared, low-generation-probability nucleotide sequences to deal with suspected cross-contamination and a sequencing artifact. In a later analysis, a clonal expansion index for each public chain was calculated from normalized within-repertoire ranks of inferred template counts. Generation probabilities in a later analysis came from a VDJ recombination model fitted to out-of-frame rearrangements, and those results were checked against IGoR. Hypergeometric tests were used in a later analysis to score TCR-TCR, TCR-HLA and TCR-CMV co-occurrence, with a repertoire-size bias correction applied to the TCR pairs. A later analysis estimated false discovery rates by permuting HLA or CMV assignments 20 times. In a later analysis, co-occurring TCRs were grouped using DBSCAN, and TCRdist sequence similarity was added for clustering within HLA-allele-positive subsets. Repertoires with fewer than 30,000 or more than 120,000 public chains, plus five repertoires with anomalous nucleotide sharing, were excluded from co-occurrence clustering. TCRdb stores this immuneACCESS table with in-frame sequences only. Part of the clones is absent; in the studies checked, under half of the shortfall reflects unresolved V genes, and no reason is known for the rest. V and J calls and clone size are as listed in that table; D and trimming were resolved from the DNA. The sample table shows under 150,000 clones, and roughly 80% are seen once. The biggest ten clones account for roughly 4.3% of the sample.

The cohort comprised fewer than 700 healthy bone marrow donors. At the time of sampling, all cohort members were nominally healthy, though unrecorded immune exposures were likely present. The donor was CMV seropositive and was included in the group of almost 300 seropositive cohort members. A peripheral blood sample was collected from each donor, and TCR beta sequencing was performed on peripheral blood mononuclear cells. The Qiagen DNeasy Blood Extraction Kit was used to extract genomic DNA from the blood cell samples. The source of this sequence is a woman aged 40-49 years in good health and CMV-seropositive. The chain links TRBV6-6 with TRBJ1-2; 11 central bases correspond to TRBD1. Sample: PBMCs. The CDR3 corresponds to CASSPGQGARYGYTF. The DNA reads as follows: TGTGCCAGCAGCCCTGGACAGGGGGCGCGTTATGGCTACACCTTC.